This entry lists 8 T cell receptor beta chains sequenced from one sample in a study of blood T cell repertoires in COVID-19. Here immunoSEQ multiplex PCR was the method, and the copy in TCRdb shows in-frame clones only, minus some. The sample includes some 140,000 clones, roughly three quarters of them seen just once. The material sequenced was peripheral blood. These receptors were obtained from a man at least 80 years old with acute or convalescent COVID-19.

DNA of the CDR3: TGTGCCAGCAGCCAAGATTACGGGGAGAATCAGCCCCAGCATTTT. Translated: CASSQDYGENQPQHF. The chain uses TRBV3-1 (or the pseudogene TRBV3-2) and TRBJ1-5; D not resolved. V lost 0 bases to trimming and J lost 4 bases, with 10 bases between them. Germline loops: CDR1 LGHDT, CDR2 YNNKEL (reference sequence). CDR3 size: 15 residues.

The chain is built from TRBV19 and TRBJ2-1; 9 bases are a match to TRBD1. Germline V gene sequence: CDR1 LNHDA, CDR2 SQIVND (reference sequence). J was trimmed by 9 bases and V by 6 bases; bases with no gene match: 6. This CDR3 is 13 amino acids long. The CDR3: CASSDRGVGEQFF. CDR3 bases: TGTGCCAGTAGCGACAGGGGGGTAGGTGAGCAGTTCTTC.

The chain joins TRBV7-6 to TRBJ2-5; D is perhaps TRBD2 (6 bases). The CDR3 contains 18 residues. The V gene's germline CDR1 is SGHVS and CDR2 FNYEAQ. V gave up 1 base and J gave up 1 base, with 19 bases separating them. CDR3: CASSLVRGQLTRQETQYF. The CDR3 coding sequence is TGTGCCAGCAGCTTAGTGCGGGGCCAACTGACCCGCCAAGAGACCCAGTACTTC.

The chain carries TRBV3-1 (or the pseudogene TRBV3-2) and TRBJ2-7; 8 bases are a match to TRBD2. The germline gives CDR1 LGHDT, CDR2 YNNKEL (reference sequence). With V trimmed by 8 bases and J by 6 bases, 6 bases remained unmatched. The CDR3 has 12 amino acids. The CDR3 bases are TGTGCCAGCTCCGGGACTAGTCGCGAGCAGTACTTC. Its translation is CASSGTSREQYF.

The V and J genes are TRBV6-1 and TRBJ1-6; D gene ambiguous. Germline CDR1 reads MNHNS; CDR2 reads SASEGT. Trimming stripped 1 base from V and 8 bases from J, with 6 bases between. The CDR3 is made up of 13 amino acids. CDR3 sequence reads: CASSEDLDSPLHF. For the CDR3, the DNA is TGTGCCAGCAGTGAAGATTTAGATTCACCCCTCCACTTT.

The chain has TRBV4-1 and TRBJ2-2; D unclear. Germline assignment: CDR1 MGHRA and CDR2 YSYEKL. This CDR3 has 16 amino acids. Trimming removed 2 bases from V and 1 base from J, with 11 bases in between. The CDR3 sequence is CASSQRLEKNTGELFF. The CDR3 DNA reads as TGCGCCAGCAGCCAAAGGCTAGAGAAGAACACCGGGGAGCTGTTTTTT.

This chain joins TRBV12-3 or TRBV12-4 and TRBJ1-4; weak D call: TRBD1 (5 bases). The germline V and J ends were trimmed by 5 bases and 12 bases, with 13 bases remaining between them. The CDR3 has 12 residues. The CDR3 region has the DNA TGTGCCAGCAGTCCAGTGGGGGGACAACTGTTTTTT. Encoded protein: CASSPVGGQLFF.

A single count supports this clone. The gene calls are TRBV6-5 and TRBJ2-7; TRBD1 aligns across 9 bases. Germline V gene lookup returns CDR1 MNHEY and CDR2 SVGAGI. The CDR3 has 15 residues. The ends lost 5 bases at V and 0 bases at J; junction bases unmatched: 5. CDR3 sequence reads: CASSKDRGFSYEQYF. The DNA of the CDR3 is TGTGCCAGCAGTAAGGACAGGGGTTTCTCCTACGAGCAGTACTTC.